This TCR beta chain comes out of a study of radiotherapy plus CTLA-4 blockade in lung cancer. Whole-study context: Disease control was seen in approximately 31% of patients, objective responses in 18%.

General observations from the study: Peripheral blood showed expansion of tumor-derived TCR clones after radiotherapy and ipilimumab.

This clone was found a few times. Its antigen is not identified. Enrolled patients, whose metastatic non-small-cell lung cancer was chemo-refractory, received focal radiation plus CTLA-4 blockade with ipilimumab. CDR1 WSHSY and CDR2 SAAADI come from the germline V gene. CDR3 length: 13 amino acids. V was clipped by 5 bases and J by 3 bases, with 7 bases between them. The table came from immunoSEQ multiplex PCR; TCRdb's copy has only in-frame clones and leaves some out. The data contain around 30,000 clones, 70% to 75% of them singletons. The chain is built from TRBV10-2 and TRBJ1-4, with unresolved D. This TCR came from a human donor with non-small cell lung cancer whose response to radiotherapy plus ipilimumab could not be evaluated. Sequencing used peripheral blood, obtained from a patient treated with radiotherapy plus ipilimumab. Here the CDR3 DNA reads TGCGCCAGCAGTCGATCGGCTAATGAAAAACTGTTTTTT. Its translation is CASSRSANEKLFF.